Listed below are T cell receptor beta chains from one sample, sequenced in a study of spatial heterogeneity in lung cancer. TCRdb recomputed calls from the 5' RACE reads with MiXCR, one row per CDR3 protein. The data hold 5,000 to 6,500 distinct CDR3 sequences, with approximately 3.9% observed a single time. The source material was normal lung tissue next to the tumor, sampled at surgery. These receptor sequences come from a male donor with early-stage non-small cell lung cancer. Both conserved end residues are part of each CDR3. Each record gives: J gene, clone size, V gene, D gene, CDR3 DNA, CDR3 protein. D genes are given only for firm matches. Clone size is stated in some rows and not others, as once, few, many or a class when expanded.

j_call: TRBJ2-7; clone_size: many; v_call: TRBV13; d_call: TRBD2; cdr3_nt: TGTGCCAGCAGCTCCCCCAGCGCGGGAGACGAGCAGTACTTC; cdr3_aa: CASSSPSAGDEQYF
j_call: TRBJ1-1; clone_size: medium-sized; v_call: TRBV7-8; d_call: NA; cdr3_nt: TGTGCCAGCAGCTTAGCCATAGACAGGAGGATGAACACTGAAGCTTTCTTT; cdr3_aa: CASSLAIDRRMNTEAFF
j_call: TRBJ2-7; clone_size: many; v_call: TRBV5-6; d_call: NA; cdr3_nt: TGTGCCAGCAGCTTACCTGCGTCCTACGAGCAGTACTTC; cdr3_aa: CASSLPASYEQYF
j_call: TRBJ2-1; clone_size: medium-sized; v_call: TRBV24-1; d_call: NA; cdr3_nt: TGTGCCACCAGTGATTCTGGAATGCCGGGACCAGGGAATGAGCAGTTCTTC; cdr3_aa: CATSDSGMPGPGNEQFF
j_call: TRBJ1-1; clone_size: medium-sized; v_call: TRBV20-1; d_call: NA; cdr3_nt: TGCAGTGCTAGTGGCTTAAAGAACACTGAAGCTTTCTTT; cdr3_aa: CSASGLKNTEAFF
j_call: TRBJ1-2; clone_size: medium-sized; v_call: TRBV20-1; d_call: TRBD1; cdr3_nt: TGCAGTGCTATTCAGGGGGCAGGCTACTATGGCTACACCTTC; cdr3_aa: CSAIQGAGYYGYTF
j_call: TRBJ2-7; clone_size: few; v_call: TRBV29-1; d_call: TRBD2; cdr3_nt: TGCAGCGCAGCGGGAGGGCCTCACGAGCAGTACTTC; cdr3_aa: CSAAGGPHEQYF
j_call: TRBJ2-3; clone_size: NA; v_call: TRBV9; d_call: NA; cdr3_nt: TGTGCCAGCAGCGTAGATCTTGGAGCCACAGATACGCAGTATTTT; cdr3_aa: CASSVDLGATDTQYF
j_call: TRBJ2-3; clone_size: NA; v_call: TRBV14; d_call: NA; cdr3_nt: TGTGCCAGCAGCCAAGTAGGGAAGCAGTGCACAGATACGCAGTATTTT; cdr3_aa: CASSQVGKQCTDTQYF
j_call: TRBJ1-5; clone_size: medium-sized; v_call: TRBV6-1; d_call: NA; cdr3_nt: TGTGCCAGCAGTCTCTTTATAGGCAATCAGCCCCAGCATTTT; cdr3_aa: CASSLFIGNQPQHF
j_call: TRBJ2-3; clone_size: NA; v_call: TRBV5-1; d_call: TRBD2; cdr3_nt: TGCGCCAGCAGCTTGGGGATAGCGGGAGGGCCGGGAGCAGATACGCAGTATTTT; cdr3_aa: CASSLGIAGGPGADTQYF
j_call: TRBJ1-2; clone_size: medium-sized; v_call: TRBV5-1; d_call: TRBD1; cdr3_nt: TGCGCCAGCACCGACAACAGGGGAGGCTACACCTTC; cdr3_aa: CASTDNRGGYTF
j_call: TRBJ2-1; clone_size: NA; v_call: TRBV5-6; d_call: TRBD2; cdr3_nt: TGTGCCCAAGATACGGCTAGCGGGATGGTTAATGAGCAGTTCTTC; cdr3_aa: CAQDTASGMVNEQFF
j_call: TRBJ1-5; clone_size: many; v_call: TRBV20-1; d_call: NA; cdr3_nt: TGCAGTGCTAGAGTGGGGGAGGGTCAGCCCCAGCATTTT; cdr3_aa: CSARVGEGQPQHF
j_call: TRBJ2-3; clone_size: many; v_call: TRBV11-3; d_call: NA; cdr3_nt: TGTGCCAGCAGCTTAGACAGGGGATCCGATACGCAGTATTTT; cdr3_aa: CASSLDRGSDTQYF
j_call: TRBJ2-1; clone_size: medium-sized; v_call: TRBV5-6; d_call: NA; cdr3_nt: TGTGCCAGCAGCACCTTAGGACCGTTCCTTTCCTACAATGAGCAGTTCTTC; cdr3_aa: CASSTLGPFLSYNEQFF
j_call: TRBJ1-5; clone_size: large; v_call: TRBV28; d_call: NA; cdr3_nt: TGTGCCAGCAGGTCCTTAGGAGGGAACAGCAATCAGCCCCAGCATTTT; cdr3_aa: CASRSLGGNSNQPQHF
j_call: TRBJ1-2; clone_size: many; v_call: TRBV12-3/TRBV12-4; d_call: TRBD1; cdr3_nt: TGTGCCAGCAGTTCTACAGGGGGCCATGGCTACACCTTC; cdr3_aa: CASSSTGGHGYTF
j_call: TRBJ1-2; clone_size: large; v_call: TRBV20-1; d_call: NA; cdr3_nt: TGCAGTGCTAGAGGTCATATTTCTAACTATGGCTACACCTTC; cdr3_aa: CSARGHISNYGYTF
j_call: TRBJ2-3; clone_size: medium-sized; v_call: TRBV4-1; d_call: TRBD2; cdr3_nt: TGCGCCAGCAGCCAAGATTACCCTAGCGGGAGCACAGATACGCAGTATTTT; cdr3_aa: CASSQDYPSGSTDTQYF
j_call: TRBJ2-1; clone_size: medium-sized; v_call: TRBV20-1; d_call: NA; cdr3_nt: TGCAGTGCTAGAGATCAGGGACCGAGAGAGCAGTTCTTC; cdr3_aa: CSARDQGPREQFF
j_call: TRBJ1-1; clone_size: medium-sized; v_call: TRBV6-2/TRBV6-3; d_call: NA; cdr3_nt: TGTGCCAGCGGATCGGCCGGGGGTAACACTGAAGCTTTCTTT; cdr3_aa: CASGSAGGNTEAFF